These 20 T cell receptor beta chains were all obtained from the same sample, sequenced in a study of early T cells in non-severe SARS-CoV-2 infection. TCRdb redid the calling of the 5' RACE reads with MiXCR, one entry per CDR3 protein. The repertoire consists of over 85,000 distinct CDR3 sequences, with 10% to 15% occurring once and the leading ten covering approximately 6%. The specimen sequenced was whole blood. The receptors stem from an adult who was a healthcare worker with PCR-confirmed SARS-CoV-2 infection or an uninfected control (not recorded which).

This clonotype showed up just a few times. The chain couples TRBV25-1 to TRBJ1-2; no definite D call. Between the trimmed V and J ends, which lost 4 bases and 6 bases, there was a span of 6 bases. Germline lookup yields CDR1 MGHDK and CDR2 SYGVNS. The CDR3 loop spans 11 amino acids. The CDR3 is CASSAPDGYTF. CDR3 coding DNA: TGTGCCAGCAGTGCCCCGGATGGCTACACCTTC.

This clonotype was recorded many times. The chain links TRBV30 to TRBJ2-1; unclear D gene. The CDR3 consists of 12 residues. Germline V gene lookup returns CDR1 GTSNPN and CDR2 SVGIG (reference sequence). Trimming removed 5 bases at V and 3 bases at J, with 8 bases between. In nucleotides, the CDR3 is TGTGCCTGGGCCCAGGACTACAATGAGCAGTTCTTC. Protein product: CAWAQDYNEQFF.

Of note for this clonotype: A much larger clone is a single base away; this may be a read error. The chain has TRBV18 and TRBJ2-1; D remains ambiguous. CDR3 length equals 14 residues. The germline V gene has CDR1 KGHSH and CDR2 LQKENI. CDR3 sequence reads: CAGSPTRSAYEQFF. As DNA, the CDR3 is TGTGCCGGCTCACCGACCCGTAGTGCGTATGAGCAGTTCTTC.

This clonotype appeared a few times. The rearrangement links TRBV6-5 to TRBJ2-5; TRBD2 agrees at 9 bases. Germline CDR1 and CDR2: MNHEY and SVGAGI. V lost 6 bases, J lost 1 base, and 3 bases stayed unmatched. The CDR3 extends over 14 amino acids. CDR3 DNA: TGTGCCAGCAGAATAGCGGGAGCCCAAGAGACCCAGTACTTC. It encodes CASRIAGAQETQYF.

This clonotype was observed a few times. The CDR3 sequence: CASSLSTGPQFF. CDR3 sequence (DNA): TGTGCCAGCAGCCTCTCGACAGGGCCGCAGTTCTTC. The rearrangement uses TRBV5-6 and TRBJ2-1; 7 bases agree with TRBD1. V lost 4 bases, J lost 12 bases, and 7 bases stayed unmatched. This CDR3 has 12 amino acids. The germline CDR1 and CDR2 sequences are SGHDT and YYEEEE.

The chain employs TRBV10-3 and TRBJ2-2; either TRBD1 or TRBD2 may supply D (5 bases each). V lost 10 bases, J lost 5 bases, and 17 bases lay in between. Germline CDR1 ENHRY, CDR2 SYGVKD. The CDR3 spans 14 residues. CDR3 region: CASTRDAITGELFF. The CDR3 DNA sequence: TGTGCCAGCACCCGGGACGCTATAACCGGGGAGCTGTTTTTT.

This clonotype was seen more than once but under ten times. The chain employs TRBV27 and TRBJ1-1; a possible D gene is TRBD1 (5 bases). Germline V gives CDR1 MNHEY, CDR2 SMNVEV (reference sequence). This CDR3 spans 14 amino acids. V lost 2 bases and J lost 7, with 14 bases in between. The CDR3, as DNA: TGTGCCAGCAGTTTAGGTCGGCAGGGCTTTGAAGCTTTCTTT. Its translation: CASSLGRQGFEAFF.

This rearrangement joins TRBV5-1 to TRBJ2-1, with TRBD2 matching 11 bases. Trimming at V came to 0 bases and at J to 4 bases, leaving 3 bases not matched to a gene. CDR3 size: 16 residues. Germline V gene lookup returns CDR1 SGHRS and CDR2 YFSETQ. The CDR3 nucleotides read TGCGCCAGCAGCTTGGGGGGGACTAGCGGTTACAATGAGCAGTTCTTC. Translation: CASSLGGTSGYNEQFF.

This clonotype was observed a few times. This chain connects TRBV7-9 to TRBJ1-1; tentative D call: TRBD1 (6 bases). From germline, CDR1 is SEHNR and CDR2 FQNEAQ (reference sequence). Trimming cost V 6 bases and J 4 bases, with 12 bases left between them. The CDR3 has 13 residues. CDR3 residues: CASRVGGGTEAFF. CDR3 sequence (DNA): TGTGCCAGCAGGGTAGGAGGGGGCACTGAAGCTTTCTTT.

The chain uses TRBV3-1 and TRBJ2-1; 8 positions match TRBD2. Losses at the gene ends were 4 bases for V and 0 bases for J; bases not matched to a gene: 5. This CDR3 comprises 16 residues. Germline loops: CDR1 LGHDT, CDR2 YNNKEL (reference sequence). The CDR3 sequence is CASSRPGTSSYNEQFF. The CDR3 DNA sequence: TGTGCCAGCAGCCGCCCCGGGACTAGCTCCTACAATGAGCAGTTCTTC.

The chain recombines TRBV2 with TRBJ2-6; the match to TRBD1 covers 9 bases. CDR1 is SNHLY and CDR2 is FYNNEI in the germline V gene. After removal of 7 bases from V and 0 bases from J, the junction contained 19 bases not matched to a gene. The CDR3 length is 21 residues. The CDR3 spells CASTAGTGTPTYFSGANVLTF. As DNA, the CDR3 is TGTGCCAGCACTGCCGGGACAGGGACCCCTACATACTTCTCTGGGGCCAACGTCCTGACTTTC.

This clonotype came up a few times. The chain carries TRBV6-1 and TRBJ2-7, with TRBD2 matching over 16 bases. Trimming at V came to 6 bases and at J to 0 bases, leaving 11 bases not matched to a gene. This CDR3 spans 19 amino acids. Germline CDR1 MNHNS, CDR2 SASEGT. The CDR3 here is CASRRNAGTSGRASYEQYF. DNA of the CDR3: TGTGCCAGCAGAAGAAATGCCGGGACTAGCGGGAGGGCCTCCTACGAGCAGTACTTC.

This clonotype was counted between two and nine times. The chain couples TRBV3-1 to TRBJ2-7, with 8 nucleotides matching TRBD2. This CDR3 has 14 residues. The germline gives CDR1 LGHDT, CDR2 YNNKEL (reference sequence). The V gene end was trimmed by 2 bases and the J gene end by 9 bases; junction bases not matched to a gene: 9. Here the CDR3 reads CASSQSGSEAAQYF. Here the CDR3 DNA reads TGTGCCAGCAGCCAAAGCGGGAGCGAAGCCGCGCAGTACTTC.

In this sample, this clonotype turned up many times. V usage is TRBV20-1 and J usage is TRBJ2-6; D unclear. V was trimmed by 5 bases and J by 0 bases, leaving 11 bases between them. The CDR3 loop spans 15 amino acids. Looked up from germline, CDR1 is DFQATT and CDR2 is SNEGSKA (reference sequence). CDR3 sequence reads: CSAPPRSSGANVLTF. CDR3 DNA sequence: TGCAGTGCTCCCCCCCGTAGCTCTGGGGCCAACGTCCTGACTTTC.

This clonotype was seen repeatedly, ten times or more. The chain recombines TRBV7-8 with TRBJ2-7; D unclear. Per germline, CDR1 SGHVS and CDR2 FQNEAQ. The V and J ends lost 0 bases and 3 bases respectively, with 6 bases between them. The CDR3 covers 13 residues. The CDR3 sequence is CASSLAVIYEQYF. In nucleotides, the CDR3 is TGTGCCAGCAGCTTAGCGGTCATCTACGAGCAGTACTTC. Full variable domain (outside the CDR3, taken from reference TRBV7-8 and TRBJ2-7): GAGVSQSPRYKVAKRGQDVALRCDPISGHVSLFWYQQALGQGPEFLTYFQNEAQLDKSGLPSDRFFAERPEGSVSTLKIQRTQQEDSAVYLCASSLAVIYEQYFGPGTRLTVT.

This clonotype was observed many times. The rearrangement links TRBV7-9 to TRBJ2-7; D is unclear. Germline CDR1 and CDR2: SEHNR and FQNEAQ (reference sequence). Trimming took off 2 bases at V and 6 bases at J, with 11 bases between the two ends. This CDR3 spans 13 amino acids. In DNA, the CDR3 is TGTGCCAGCAGCTTATTAAACCGCGGCGAGCAGTACTTC. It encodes CASSLLNRGEQYF. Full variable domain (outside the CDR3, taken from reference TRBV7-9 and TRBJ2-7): DTGVSQNPRHKITKRGQNVTFRCDPISEHNRLYWYRQTLGQGPEFLTYFQNEAQLEKSRLLSDRFSAERPKGSFSTLEIQRTEQGDSAMYLCASSLLNRGEQYFGPGTRLTVT.

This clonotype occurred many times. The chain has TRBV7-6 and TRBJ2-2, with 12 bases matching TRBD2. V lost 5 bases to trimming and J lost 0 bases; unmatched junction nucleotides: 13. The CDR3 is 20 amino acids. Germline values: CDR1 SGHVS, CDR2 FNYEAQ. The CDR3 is CASSRQTGTSGRSNTGELFF. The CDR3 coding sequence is TGTGCCAGCAGCCGCCAGACCGGGACTAGCGGGCGGTCGAACACCGGGGAGCTGTTTTTT.

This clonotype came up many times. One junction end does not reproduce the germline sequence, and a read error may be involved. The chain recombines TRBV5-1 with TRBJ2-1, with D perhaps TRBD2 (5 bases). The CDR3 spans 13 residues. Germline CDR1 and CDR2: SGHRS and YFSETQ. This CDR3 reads CASSPGTYNEQFF. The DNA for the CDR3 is TGTGCCAGCAGCCCCGGGACCTACAATGAGCAGTTCTTC.

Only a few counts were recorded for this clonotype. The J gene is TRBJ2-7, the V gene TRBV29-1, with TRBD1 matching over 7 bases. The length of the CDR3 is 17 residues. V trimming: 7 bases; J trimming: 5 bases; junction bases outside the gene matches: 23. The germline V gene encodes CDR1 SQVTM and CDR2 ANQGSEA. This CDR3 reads CSAQKRPSDTGAHEQYF. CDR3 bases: TGCAGCGCTCAAAAGCGTCCGTCGGACACAGGGGCCCACGAGCAGTACTTC.

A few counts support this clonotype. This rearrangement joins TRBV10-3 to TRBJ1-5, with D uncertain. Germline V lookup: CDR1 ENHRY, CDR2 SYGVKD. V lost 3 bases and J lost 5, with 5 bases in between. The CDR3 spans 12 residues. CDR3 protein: CAISDWDQPQHF. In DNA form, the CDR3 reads TGTGCCATCAGTGACTGGGATCAGCCCCAGCATTTT.